A selection of T cell receptor beta chains follows, all from one sample in a study of shared clonotypes between healthy human individuals. This table comes from immunoSEQ multiplex PCR, and its TCRdb copy is limited to in-frame clones, with some not included. Here the sample spans some 1.4 million clones, around 97% being singletons. Sample: naive CD4+ T cells sorted from blood. These TCRs come from a man aged 30 to 39 in good health. Both conserved end residues are part of each CDR3. The D gene is left open where the match is weak. Not every row has a clone size; where given, it reads once, few, many or a size class.

TRBJ1-1	TRBV29-1	NA	NA	CSVPQGGTGAFF	TGCAGCGTTCCCCAGGGCGGAACGGGAGCTTTCTTT
TRBJ1-1	TRBV7-2	NA	NA	CASSLSTGGNTEAFF	TGTGCCAGCAGCTTATCCACGGGAGGGAACACTGAAGCTTTCTTT
TRBJ2-7	TRBV19	TRBD2	NA	CASSLAGGSRISYEQYF	TGTGCCAGTAGTCTTGCGGGAGGCTCCCGAATTAGCTACGAGCAGTACTTC
TRBJ2-5	TRBV18	NA	NA	CASSPQGFGETQYF	TGTGCCAGCTCACCCCAGGGCTTCGGGGAGACCCAGTACTTC
TRBJ1-2	TRBV2	NA	NA	CASSGKVANYGYTF	TGTGCCAGCAGTGGGAAAGTGGCTAACTATGGCTACACCTTC
TRBJ2-5	TRBV7-3	NA	NA	CASSLGGFAETQYF	TGTGCCAGCAGCTTAGGGGGGTTCGCAGAGACCCAGTACTTC
TRBJ1-1	TRBV5-1	NA	NA	CASSLAGIPGRLEAFF	TGCGCCAGCAGCTTGGCCGGGATCCCGGGTCGGCTTGAAGCTTTCTTT
TRBJ1-5	TRBV6-5	TRBD1	NA	CASKRQGNQPQHF	TGTGCCAGCAAAAGACAGGGGAATCAGCCCCAGCATTTT
TRBJ1-5	TRBV27	NA	NA	CASSFHSNQPQHF	TGTGCCAGCAGTTTCCATAGCAATCAGCCCCAGCATTTT
TRBJ2-7	TRBV5-1	NA	NA	CASSLVAATYEQYF	TGCGCCAGCAGCTTGGTTGCGGCGACCTACGAGCAGTACTTC
TRBJ2-7	TRBV11-2	NA	once	CASSRKPPDRDYEQYF	TGTGCCAGCAGCCGAAAACCTCCAGACAGAGACTACGAGCAGTACTTC
TRBJ2-1	TRBV7-9	NA	NA	CASSVNEQFF	TGTGCCAGCAGTGTTAATGAGCAGTTCTTC
TRBJ2-1	TRBV18	NA	once	CASSPLGSSYNEQFF	TGTGCCAGCTCACCGCTGGGGAGCTCCTACAATGAGCAGTTCTTC
TRBJ2-7	TRBV5-5	NA	NA	CASNEGGAYEQYF	TGTGCCAGCAACGAAGGGGGGGCCTACGAGCAGTACTTC
TRBJ2-1	TRBV5-4	NA	NA	CASSLVSPGLAEQFF	TGTGCCAGCAGCTTGGTGTCGCCAGGGCTAGCGGAGCAGTTCTTC
TRBJ1-4	TRBV4-1	NA	NA	CASSLPLEKLFF	TGCGCCAGCAGCCTCCCACTTGAAAAACTGTTTTTT
TRBJ1-3	TRBV28	TRBD1	NA	CASSFSGQGFSGNTIYF	TGTGCCAGCAGTTTTTCCGGACAGGGATTCTCTGGAAACACCATATATTTT
TRBJ2-5	TRBV29-1	TRBD1	NA	CSGRQGAVRETQYF	TGCAGCGGTAGACAGGGGGCGGTGAGGGAGACCCAGTACTTC
TRBJ1-1	TRBV6-1	TRBD1	NA	CASSARQGVPQATEAFF	TGTGCCAGCAGTGCACGACAGGGCGTCCCCCAGGCGACTGAAGCTTTCTTT
TRBJ1-2	TRBV15	NA	NA	CATSRDRRNYGYTF	TGTGCCACCAGCAGAGATCGGAGGAACTATGGCTACACCTTC
TRBJ2-7	TRBV4-1	NA	NA	CASSQPGTVPYEQYF	TGCGCCAGCAGCCAACCCGGGACTGTCCCCTACGAGCAGTACTTC
TRBJ2-3	TRBV7-2	NA	NA	CASSIRSADTQYF	TGTGCCAGCAGTATCAGATCCGCAGATACGCAGTATTTT
TRBJ1-5	TRBV30	NA	NA	CAWVQGNGNQPQHF	TGTGCCTGGGTCCAGGGAAACGGCAATCAGCCCCAGCATTTT
TRBJ2-1	TRBV7-9	TRBD2	NA	CASSSLAGIEQFF	TGTGCCAGCAGCTCTCTAGCGGGCATTGAGCAGTTCTTC
TRBJ2-1	TRBV6-5	TRBD1	NA	CARTKLGTGVNEQFF	TGTGCCAGAACAAAACTCGGGACAGGGGTCAATGAGCAGTTCTTC
TRBJ1-1	TRBV15	NA	NA	CATSRDIQNTEAFF	TGTGCCACCAGCAGAGATATCCAGAACACTGAAGCTTTCTTT
TRBJ1-1	TRBV15	NA	once	CATRKGPANTEAFF	TGTGCCACCAGAAAGGGTCCAGCGAACACTGAAGCTTTCTTT
TRBJ2-7	TRBV27	TRBD1	NA	CASRRDRHYEQYF	TGTGCCAGCAGAAGGGACAGACACTACGAGCAGTACTTC
TRBJ2-1	TRBV7-3	NA	NA	CASRLTDSNNEQFF	TGTGCCAGCAGACTCACGGACAGCAACAATGAGCAGTTCTTC
TRBJ1-2	TRBV27	TRBD1	NA	CASSLRIDREDYGYTF	TGTGCCAGCAGTTTAAGGATCGACAGGGAGGACTATGGCTACACCTTC
TRBJ2-7	TRBV15	NA	NA	CATIDGGEQYF	TGTGCCACCATTGATGGGGGCGAGCAGTACTTC
TRBJ2-3	TRBV18	TRBD2	once	CASSRSGGRVGGTDTQYF	TGTGCCAGCTCCCGGTCTGGCGGGAGGGTCGGAGGGACAGATACGCAGTATTTT
TRBJ1-4	TRBV11-2	NA	NA	CASSPSGAKAEEKLFF	TGTGCCAGCAGCCCCTCCGGGGCAAAGGCGGAGGAAAAACTGTTTTTT
TRBJ2-2	TRBV10-3	NA	NA	CAISGGGELFF	TGTGCCATCAGTGGGGGAGGGGAGCTGTTTTTT
TRBJ2-7	TRBV9	NA	NA	CASSVDQGLYEQYF	TGTGCCAGCAGCGTAGACCAGGGCTTGTACGAGCAGTACTTC
TRBJ2-7	TRBV5-1	TRBD2	NA	CASSLVGRGSYEQYF	TGCGCCAGCAGCTTGGTGGGGAGGGGTTCCTACGAGCAGTACTTC
TRBJ2-1	TRBV28	NA	NA	CASRPQGWYNEQFF	TGTGCCAGCAGACCTCAAGGGTGGTACAATGAGCAGTTCTTC
TRBJ2-1	TRBV7-8	TRBD1	NA	CASRDRESYNEQFF	TGTGCCAGCAGGGACAGGGAGTCCTACAATGAGCAGTTCTTC
TRBJ1-5	TRBV27	TRBD1	NA	CASSLGDRASQPQHF	TGTGCCAGCAGTTTGGGGGACAGGGCCTCACAGCCCCAGCATTTT
TRBJ1-4	TRBV4-2	NA	NA	CASSPHPERSEKLFF	TGTGCCAGCAGCCCCCACCCGGAGAGGAGTGAAAAACTGTTTTTT
TRBJ1-2	TRBV9	NA	NA	CASSVASGAGGYTF	TGTGCCAGCAGCGTAGCTTCGGGGGCTGGTGGCTACACCTTC
TRBJ2-3	TRBV7-9	NA	NA	CASSFGTDTQYF	TGTGCCAGCAGCTTCGGAACAGATACGCAGTATTTT
TRBJ1-1	TRBV29-1	NA	NA	CSVLQVVGRVDTEAFF	TGCAGCGTTCTCCAGGTAGTGGGGAGGGTGGACACTGAAGCTTTCTTT
TRBJ2-5	TRBV5-1	NA	NA	CASSISAEETQYF	TGCGCCAGCAGCATAAGCGCTGAAGAGACCCAGTACTTC
TRBJ2-7	TRBV15	TRBD1	NA	CATNRDRGGEQYF	TGTGCCACCAACCGGGACAGGGGGGGCGAGCAGTACTTC
TRBJ2-1	TRBV11-1	TRBD2	NA	CASSARLAGGLGSYNEQFF	TGTGCCAGCAGCGCCCGACTAGCGGGAGGGTTGGGGTCCTACAATGAGCAGTTCTTC
TRBJ1-1	TRBV5-4	TRBD1	NA	CASSFRDRAAFF	TGTGCCAGCAGCTTCCGGGACAGGGCGGCTTTCTTT
TRBJ2-3	TRBV5-6	NA	NA	CASSPGTPITDTQYF	TGTGCCAGCAGTCCCGGGACTCCAATCACAGATACGCAGTATTTT
TRBJ2-2	TRBV6-1	TRBD1	NA	CASIRPGQDTGELFF	TGTGCCAGCATCAGACCCGGACAGGACACCGGGGAGCTGTTTTTT
TRBJ2-1	TRBV30	NA	NA	CAWSVRRGVDNEQFF	TGTGCCTGGAGTGTAAGAAGGGGCGTAGACAATGAGCAGTTCTTC
TRBJ1-1	TRBV11-2	NA	NA	CASSLDGGTAFF	TGTGCCAGCAGCTTAGACGGGGGTACAGCTTTCTTT